This passage covers 9 T cell receptor beta chains from one sample sequenced in a study of CD8 T cells in Susac syndrome. An amount of RNA that ranged from 0.5 to 1 ug was reverse transcribed with random hexamers. TCRdb re-analysed the immunoSEQ multiplex PCR reads in MiXCR, keeping a single row per CDR3 protein. The sample has around 130,000 distinct CDR3 sequences, around 91% seen once. The sample taken for sequencing was CD8+ T cells from PBMCs. These receptors came from a human donor with multiple sclerosis.

This clonotype appeared once. The V call is TRBV2, the J call TRBJ2-3, with D uncertain. CDR1 and CDR2 (germline): SNHLY, FYNNEI. V was clipped by 3 bases and J by 3 bases, with 7 bases between them. The CDR3 length is 13 residues. In DNA form, the CDR3 reads TGTGCCAGCAGTGAGGCGATGACAGATACGCAGTATTTT. Its protein product is CASSEAMTDTQYF.

The V gene is TRBV30, the J gene TRBJ1-1; D not resolved. Between the trimmed V and J ends, which lost 1 base and 3 bases, there was a span of 15 bases. This CDR3 spans 15 amino acids. From germline, CDR1 is GTSNPN and CDR2 SVGIG (reference sequence). CDR3 coding DNA: TGTGCCTGGAGTGCTAATTCGGGGATGGACACTGAAGCTTTCTTT. Translating gives CAWSANSGMDTEAFF.

The CDR3 loop is CASSLPSYNEQFF. The CDR3 region has the DNA TGTGCCAGCAGCTTGCCCTCCTACAATGAGCAGTTCTTC. V gene TRBV7-9 combines with J gene TRBJ2-1; D remains ambiguous. This CDR3 has 13 amino acids. V gave up 3 bases and J gave up 0 bases, with 3 bases separating them. Germline loops: CDR1 SEHNR, CDR2 FQNEAQ (reference sequence).

This rearrangement joins TRBV4-1 to TRBJ2-5, with no clear D. The CDR3 length is 13 residues. Germline-derived CDR1 and CDR2 are MGHRA and YSYEKL. V gave up 4 bases and J gave up 3 bases, with 9 bases separating them. CDR3 loop: CASSPGIEETQYF. The CDR3 DNA reads as TGCGCCAGCAGCCCCGGAATCGAAGAGACCCAGTACTTC.

V gene TRBV15 combines with J gene TRBJ2-5; perhaps TRBD2 as D (5 bases). Germline values: CDR1 LNHNV, CDR2 YYDKDF (reference sequence). The CDR3 runs to 16 residues. With 5 bases removed from V and 1 base from J, the gap between germline ends came to 17 bases. CDR3 DNA: TGTGCCACCAGCTTGCCCCCGGGAAAAGCCCAAGAGACCCAGTACTTC. Protein sequence: CATSLPPGKAQETQYF.

This chain links TRBV3-1 with TRBJ2-7; D perhaps matches TRBD1 (6 bases). The germline V and J ends were trimmed by 1 base and 1 base, with 11 bases remaining between them. Germline CDR1 reads LGHDT; CDR2 reads YNNKEL (reference sequence). This CDR3 has 15 residues. The chain's CDR3 is CASSQGPGTSYEQYF. CDR3 nucleotide sequence: TGTGCCAGCAGCCAAGGCCCCGGGACATCCTACGAGCAGTACTTC.

Only one count was recorded for this clonotype. The chain carries TRBV19 and TRBJ2-1; 8 bases map to TRBD1. The junction had 6 bases not matched to a gene; V was cut back by 5 bases and J by 9 bases. The CDR3 has 13 amino acids. Germline V CDR1 and CDR2: LNHDA, SQIVND (reference sequence). As DNA, the CDR3 is TGTGCCAGTAGTGACCCGACAGGGGTTGAGCAGTTCTTC. It is translated as CASSDPTGVEQFF.

This chain connects TRBV2 to TRBJ2-5; 7 nucleotides match TRBD2. There are 14 residues in the CDR3. CDR1 and CDR2 (germline): SNHLY, FYNNEI. With 7 bases clipped from V and 2 bases from J, the junction kept 7 bases outside the gene matches. For the CDR3, the DNA is TGTGCCAGCAAAGCTAGCGGAAATCAAGAGACCCAGTACTTC. Its translation is CASKASGNQETQYF.

The rearrangement links TRBV20-1 to TRBJ2-2; D not certain. The germline V and J ends were trimmed by 0 bases and 4 bases, with 6 bases remaining between them. The CDR3 has 13 residues. Looked up from germline, CDR1 is DFQATT and CDR2 is SNEGSKA (reference sequence). CDR3 in DNA: TGCAGTGCTAGAGACGGTAGCACCGGGGAGCTGTTTTTT. It specifies CSARDGSTGELFF.